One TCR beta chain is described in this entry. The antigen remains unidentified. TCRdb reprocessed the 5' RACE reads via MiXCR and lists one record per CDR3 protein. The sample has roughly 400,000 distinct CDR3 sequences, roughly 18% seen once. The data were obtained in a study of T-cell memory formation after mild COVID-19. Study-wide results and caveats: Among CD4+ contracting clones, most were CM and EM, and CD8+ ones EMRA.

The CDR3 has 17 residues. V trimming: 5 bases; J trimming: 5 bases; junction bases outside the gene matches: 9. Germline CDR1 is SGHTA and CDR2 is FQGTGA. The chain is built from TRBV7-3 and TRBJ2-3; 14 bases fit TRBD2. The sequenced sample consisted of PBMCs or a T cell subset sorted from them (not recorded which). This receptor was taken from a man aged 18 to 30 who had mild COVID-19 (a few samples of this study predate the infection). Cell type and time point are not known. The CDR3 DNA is TGTGCCAGCAGCCCACTCGGACTAGCGGGGGGTGGAGATACGCAGTATTTT. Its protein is CASSPLGLAGGGDTQYF.